These T cell receptor beta chains were read from a single sample in a study of cytomegalovirus exposure and HLA in healthy donors. Produced via immunoSEQ multiplex PCR; TCRdb's table is partial and in-frame only. The table lists roughly 39,000 clones. The sample taken for sequencing was PBMCs. These receptors all come from a woman in her thirties in good health and CMV-seropositive. Both conserved end residues are part of each CDR3. Each record gives: J gene, V gene, D gene, CDR3 protein, CDR3 DNA. A D gene is named only where the DNA matches it firmly.

>TRBJ1-6|TRBV28|TRBD1
CASSSLTGGFSPLHF
TGTGCCAGCAGTTCCCTGACAGGGGGCTTTTCACCCCTCCACTTT
>TRBJ2-7|TRBV2|TRBD2
CASLLYGLAGSSYEQYF
TGTGCCAGTCTCTTGTATGGGCTAGCGGGGAGCTCCTACGAGCAGTACTTC
>TRBJ1-4|TRBV19|.
CASSTGRNVIEKLFF
TGTGCCAGTAGTACAGGGAGGAATGTAATTGAAAAACTGTTTTTT
>TRBJ2-5|TRBV6-5|TRBD2
CASSQGPGGAETQYF
TGTGCCAGCAGTCAGGGCCCCGGGGGGGCGGAGACCCAGTACTTC
>TRBJ1-2|TRBV6-5|.
CASREDRRAGYTF
TGTGCCAGCAGGGAAGACAGGCGAGCAGGCTACACCTTC
>TRBJ2-7|TRBV5-6|TRBD2
CASSQPGLAVSYEQYF
TGTGCCAGCAGCCAGCCGGGACTAGCGGTGTCCTACGAGCAGTACTTC
>TRBJ2-5|TRBV2|TRBD2
CASSSLEGRGETQYF
TGTGCCAGCAGTAGCTTGGAGGGGAGGGGAGAGACCCAGTACTTC
>TRBJ1-5|TRBV5-1|.
CASSLAGSYSNQPQHF
TGCGCCAGCAGCTTAGCCGGGAGCTACTCAAATCAGCCCCAGCATTTT
>TRBJ2-5|TRBV5-6|.
CASSLDQSETQYF
TGTGCCAGCAGCTTGGACCAGTCAGAGACCCAGTACTTC
>TRBJ2-7|TRBV2|TRBD1
CASSDPGQSAYEQYF
TGTGCCAGCAGTGATCCGGGACAGTCCGCTTACGAGCAGTACTTC
>TRBJ1-1|TRBV7-9|TRBD1
CASSRTGDTEAFF
TGTGCCAGCAGCCGGACAGGGGACACTGAAGCTTTCTTT
>TRBJ1-1|TRBV7-9|TRBD1
CASGSQGLAFF
TGTGCCAGCGGATCACAGGGGTTAGCTTTCTTT
>TRBJ1-6|TRBV4-1|TRBD1
CASSQDSGDRGNSPLHF
TGCGCCAGCAGCCAAGATTCAGGGGACAGGGGCAATTCACCCCTCCACTTT
>TRBJ1-2|TRBV6-5|TRBD1
CASSATGGQGDGYTF
TGTGCCAGCAGTGCTACAGGGGGGCAAGGGGATGGCTACACCTTC
>TRBJ1-4|TRBV11-3|TRBD1
CASSFRDRGAEKLFF
TGTGCCAGCAGCTTCCGGGACAGGGGGGCTGAAAAACTGTTTTTT
>TRBJ2-1|TRBV5-1|TRBD1
CASSSPTGGGDNEQFF
TGCGCCAGCAGCTCCCCGACAGGGGGCGGCGACAATGAGCAGTTCTTC
>TRBJ2-7|TRBV10-3|TRBD1
CAIRQTGREQYF
TGTGCCATCAGACAGACAGGGCGCGAGCAGTACTTC
>TRBJ2-7|TRBV7-9|TRBD1
CASSNDPGQGNYEQYF
TGTGCCAGCAGCAACGACCCGGGACAGGGAAACTACGAGCAGTACTTC
>TRBJ1-6|TRBV11-3|.
CASSCLSSPLHF
TGTGCCAGCAGCTGTTTGAGTTCACCCCTCCACTTT
>TRBJ2-2|TRBV12-5|.
CASGRRGGIGELFF
TGTGCTAGTGGCCGTCGCGGAGGTATCGGGGAGCTGTTTTTT
>TRBJ2-5|TRBV4-2|.
CASSQGLEAETQYF
TGTGCCAGCAGCCAAGGACTAGAGGCGGAGACCCAGTACTTC
>TRBJ1-2|TRBV28|.
CASSPTYFYGYTF
TGTGCCAGCAGTCCCACTTACTTTTATGGCTACACCTTC
>TRBJ1-1|TRBV11-3|.
CASSLLGGGTEAFF
TGTGCCAGCAGCTTACTGGGGGGTGGCACTGAAGCTTTCTTT
>TRBJ2-3|TRBV19|.
CATRASPSTDTQYF
TGTGCCACAAGAGCTAGCCCTAGCACAGATACGCAGTATTTT
>TRBJ2-3|TRBV4-2|.
CASSQDQGSTDTQYF
TGTGCCAGCAGCCAAGATCAGGGTAGCACAGATACGCAGTATTTT
>TRBJ1-1|TRBV4-1|.
CASSQERRGMNTEDFF
TGCGCCAGCAGCCAAGAGAGGCGCGGAATGAACACTGAAGATTTCTTT
>TRBJ2-1|TRBV25-1|.
CASSETYNEQFF
TGTGCCAGCAGTGAAACTTACAATGAGCAGTTCTTC
>TRBJ1-2|TRBV5-6|TRBD1
CASSSPGQGNYGYTF
TGTGCCAGCAGCTCCCCGGGACAGGGAAACTATGGCTACACCTTC
>TRBJ2-5|TRBV30|.
CAWRPIQETQYF
TGTGCCTGGAGACCTATTCAAGAGACCCAGTACTTC
>TRBJ1-6|TRBV7-2|.
CASSIGGVGNSPLHF
TGTGCCAGCAGCATAGGCGGGGTGGGTAATTCACCCCTCCACTTT
>TRBJ1-1|TRBV6-1|TRBD1
CAATGTENTEAFF
TGTGCCGCCACCGGGACAGAGAACACTGAAGCTTTCTTT
>TRBJ1-2|TRBV27|TRBD1
CASSAWTGANYGYTF
TGTGCCAGCAGTGCTTGGACAGGGGCTAACTATGGCTACACCTTC
>TRBJ2-5|TRBV6-1|TRBD2
CASSVSGGRETQYF
TGTGCCAGCAGTGTATCGGGGGGGCGAGAGACCCAGTACTTC
>TRBJ1-5|TRBV2|.
CASSTPTGERQPQHF
TGTGCCAGCAGTACCCCTACCGGGGAGAGGCAGCCCCAGCATTTT
>TRBJ1-1|TRBV6-4|TRBD1
CASSPQGQRNTEAFF
TGTGCCAGCAGTCCTCAGGGACAGCGGAACACTGAAGCTTTCTTT
>TRBJ2-5|TRBV5-1|TRBD2
CASSSEGTSGDVGPGKTQYF
TGCGCCAGCAGCTCGGAAGGGACTAGCGGGGATGTGGGCCCGGGGAAGACCCAGTACTTC
>TRBJ1-5|TRBV4-1|TRBD1
CASSQVSRGLNQPQHF
TGCGCCAGCAGCCAAGTCTCCAGGGGGCTTAACCAGCCCCAGCATTTT
>TRBJ2-5|TRBV15|.
CATSRTGTGGAETQYF
TGTGCCACCAGCAGAACCGGGACTGGCGGGGCGGAGACCCAGTACTTC
>TRBJ2-7|TRBV5-1|TRBD2
CASSRTGGDYEQYF
TGCGCCAGCAGCAGAACGGGGGGGGACTACGAGCAGTACTTC
>TRBJ2-7|TRBV11-3|.
CASSPGGANLYEQYF
TGTGCCAGCAGCCCCGGAGGGGCAAACTTGTACGAGCAGTACTTC
>TRBJ1-6|TRBV6-5|.
CASSYSNGRDLHF
TGTGCCAGCAGTTACTCGAATGGCAGGGACCTCCACTTT
>TRBJ1-1|TRBV7-9|TRBD1
CASSETGGEAFF
TGTGCCAGCAGCGAGACAGGGGGTGAAGCTTTCTTT
>TRBJ2-7|TRBV6-1|TRBD1
CASTQTGTGSYEQYF
TGTGCCAGCACTCAAACGGGGACAGGGTCCTACGAGCAGTACTTC
>TRBJ2-5|TRBV27|TRBD1
CASSFWDRGQETQYF
TGTGCCAGCAGTTTCTGGGACAGGGGTCAAGAGACCCAGTACTTC
>TRBJ1-2|TRBV7-8|TRBD1
CASSLAPDRGEGYTF
TGTGCCAGCAGCTTAGCCCCCGACAGGGGAGAAGGCTACACCTTC
>TRBJ1-1|TRBV10-3|.
CAISSSGVNTEAFF
TGTGCCATCAGTTCCTCAGGGGTGAACACTGAAGCTTTCTTT
>TRBJ1-3|TRBV19|TRBD1
CASSIGQGDRGNTIYF
TGTGCCAGTAGTATTGGGCAGGGGGATCGTGGAAACACCATATATTTT
>TRBJ2-5|TRBV28|.
CASSLFGAAQETQYF
TGTGCCAGCAGTTTATTTGGGGCGGCCCAAGAGACCCAGTACTTC
>TRBJ1-2|TRBV7-2|TRBD1
CASSSHRGDGEPYGYTF
TGTGCCAGCAGCTCGCACAGGGGGGACGGGGAGCCCTATGGCTACACCTTC
>TRBJ2-1|TRBV5-1|TRBD1
CASSSDRADNEQFF
TGCGCCAGCAGCTCGGACAGGGCTGACAATGAGCAGTTCTTC
>TRBJ1-6|TRBV11-2|TRBD1
CASSLETGGSPLHF
TGTGCCAGCAGCTTAGAGACAGGGGGGTCACCCCTCCACTTT
>TRBJ2-7|TRBV11-2|.
CASSPLRGIYEQYF
TGTGCCAGCAGCCCCCTTCGCGGGATCTACGAGCAGTACTTC
>TRBJ2-7|TRBV7-9|.
CASSQSSGKRGEQYF
TGTGCCAGCAGCCAAAGCTCGGGGAAAAGAGGGGAGCAGTACTTC
>TRBJ1-1|TRBV28|TRBD1
CASSLGQGRRAFF
TGTGCCAGCAGTCTGGGACAGGGGAGGAGAGCTTTCTTT
>TRBJ1-1|TRBV7-9|.
CASSLVEGAEAFF
TGTGCCAGCAGCTTAGTAGAGGGGGCTGAAGCTTTCTTT
>TRBJ2-7|TRBV28|.
CASSPGTYSYEQYF
TGTGCCAGCAGCCCCGGGACATACTCCTACGAGCAGTACTTC
>TRBJ2-7|TRBV5-1|TRBD1
CASSPTGFIGYEQYF
TGCGCCAGCAGCCCGACAGGGTTCATTGGCTACGAGCAGTACTTC
>TRBJ2-5|TRBV2|.
CAAWGEQETQYF
TGTGCCGCCTGGGGGGAGCAAGAGACCCAGTACTTC
>TRBJ1-4|TRBV5-4|.
CASSLSGGADEKLFF
TGTGCCAGCAGCCTCTCGGGGGGCGCCGATGAAAAACTGTTTTTT